These 20 T cell receptor beta chains came from one sample sequenced in a study of T-cell reconstitution after alpha-beta-depleted transplantation in children. Unique molecular identifiers were incorporated during preparation of the TCRbeta library. TCRdb reprocessed the PCR reads with MiXCR, giving one entry per CDR3 protein. The sample includes over 70,000 distinct CDR3 sequences, 10% to 15% of them seen just once. This material consisted of PBMCs from the stem cell graft donor, taken from the stem cell graft. The receptors originated from a human donor who donated a stem cell graft to a child with inherited bone marrow failure.

This clonotype was recorded many times. V gene TRBV28 combines with J gene TRBJ2-1; the match to TRBD2 covers 7 bases. The germline V gene has CDR1 MDHEN and CDR2 SYDVKM. CDR3 length: 15 amino acids. Trimming at V came to 2 bases and at J to 3 bases, leaving 4 bases not matched to a gene. CDR3 nucleotides: TGTGCCAGCAGTTTAGTACTAGCGAACTACAATGAGCAGTTCTTC. Translation gives CASSLVLANYNEQFF.

There are many counts of this clonotype. The chain recombines TRBV5-1 with TRBJ1-1; no reliable D call. V was trimmed by 4 bases and J by 1 base, leaving 14 bases between them. This CDR3 region has 15 residues. CDR1 is SGHRS, CDR2 YFSETQ, per germline. The CDR3 is CASSPLTRGNTEAFF. Here the CDR3 DNA reads TGCGCCAGCAGCCCCCTGACCCGGGGGAACACTGAAGCTTTCTTT.

There are many counts of this clonotype. CDR3 in DNA: TGCAGTGGAGCCGAAAACTATGGCTACACCTTC. Translated, it gives CSGAENYGYTF. The rearrangement links TRBV20-1 to TRBJ1-2; D call uncertain. V was clipped by 7 bases and J by 2 bases, with 8 bases between them. This CDR3 region has 11 residues. CDR1 is DFQATT, CDR2 SNEGSKA, per germline (reference sequence).

This chain links TRBV11-2 with TRBJ2-1; D is ambiguous. This CDR3 contains 14 residues. V was pared by 5 bases and J by 8 bases, with 16 bases between. The germline V gene encodes CDR1 SGHAT and CDR2 FQNNGV. The CDR3 region is CASSHSMRIDEQFF. DNA for the CDR3: TGTGCCAGCAGCCATAGCATGAGGATCGATGAGCAGTTCTTC. The variable domain in full, with the rest retrieved from reference TRBV11-2 and TRBJ2-1, is EAGVAQSPRYKIIEKRQSVAFWCNPISGHATLYWYQQILGQGPKLLIQFQNNGVVDDSQLPKDRFSAERLKGVDSTLKIQPAKLEDSAVYLCASSHSMRIDEQFFGPGTRLTVL.

In its sample, this clonotype was seen a few times. The chain couples TRBV30 to TRBJ2-7; 9 positions match TRBD1. Germline values: CDR1 GTSNPN, CDR2 SVGIG (reference sequence). V trimming: 2 bases; J trimming: 1 base; junction bases outside the gene matches: 3. The CDR3 is 14 amino acids. CDR3 DNA sequence: TGTGCCTGGAGTACCGGGACAGGGTCCTACGAGCAGTACTTC. Translating gives CAWSTGTGSYEQYF.

This clonotype was observed at least ten times. The J gene is TRBJ1-5, the V gene TRBV20-1; a weak D match, TRBD1 (5 bases). Germline CDR1 is DFQATT and CDR2 is SNEGSKA (reference sequence). The CDR3 runs 12 residues. Trimming removed 3 bases at V and 5 bases at J, with 8 bases between. DNA of the CDR3: TGCAGTGCTAGCAGGGTCGATCAGCCCCAGCATTTT. Its translation is CSASRVDQPQHF.

This clonotype showed up many times. The chain recombines TRBV7-3 with TRBJ2-7; the D call may be TRBD1 or TRBD2 (5 bases each). This CDR3 contains 15 residues. Per germline, CDR1 SGHTA and CDR2 FQGTGA. Trimming removed 8 bases at V and 5 bases at J, with 22 bases between. CDR3 sequence (DNA): TGTGCCAGCGAGGGCAGCGTGCTGGGGGTTAACGAGCAGTACTTC. It translates to CASEGSVLGVNEQYF. The full variable domain, its missing parts supplied by reference TRBV7-3 and TRBJ2-7, is GAGVSQTPSNKVTEKGKYVELRCDPISGHTALYWYRQSLGQGPEFLIYFQGTGAADDSGLPNDRFFAVRPEGSVSTLKIQRTERGDSAVYLCASEGSVLGVNEQYFGPGTRLTVT.

This clonotype was detected many times. The V call is TRBV9, the J call TRBJ2-3; no clear D. The V gene lost 0 bases and the J gene lost 2 bases, with 10 bases spanning the gap. The CDR3 is 15 residues long. From germline, CDR1 is SGDLS and CDR2 YYNGEE. The CDR3 is CASSVAPGHTDTQYF. The DNA for the CDR3 is TGTGCCAGCAGCGTAGCTCCAGGCCACACAGATACGCAGTATTTT. The full variable domain, in which reference TRBV9 and TRBJ2-3 provide the parts outside the CDR3, is DSGVTQTPKHLITATGQRVTLRCSPRSGDLSVYWYQQSLDQGLQFLIQYYNGEERAKGNILERFSAQQFPDLHSELNLSSLELGDSALYFCASSVAPGHTDTQYFGPGTRLTVL.

This clonotype was recorded at least ten times. The rearrangement joins TRBV6-1 to TRBJ2-7; 8 positions agree with TRBD2. Per germline, CDR1 MNHNS and CDR2 SASEGT. The CDR3 loop spans 14 amino acids. V lost 7 bases, J lost 4 bases, and 9 bases stayed unmatched. This CDR3 reads CASTLSGGLYEQYF. CDR3 bases: TGTGCCAGCACCCTCAGCGGGGGCCTATACGAGCAGTACTTC.

This clonotype was picked up many times. V and J are TRBV29-1 and TRBJ1-2, with 9 bases that match TRBD1. J gave up 6 bases and V 3 bases, and 5 bases lay outside the gene matches. From germline, CDR1 is SQVTM and CDR2 ANQGSEA. CDR3 length equals 13 residues. The CDR3 sequence: CSVDPDRGHGYTF. CDR3 nucleotides: TGCAGCGTTGACCCGGACAGGGGTCATGGCTACACCTTC.

This clonotype was counted many times. The chain combines TRBV7-3 with TRBJ2-1; D tentatively fits TRBD1 or TRBD2 (5 bases each). The V and J ends lost 5 bases and 9 bases respectively, with 14 bases between them. CDR3 size: 13 residues. The germline V gene has CDR1 SGHTA and CDR2 FQGTGA. The CDR3 loop is CASSTGATAEQFF. CDR3 nucleotide sequence: TGTGCCAGCAGCACCGGGGCGACGGCTGAGCAGTTCTTC. The whole variable domain, remainder taken from reference TRBV7-3 and TRBJ2-1, is GAGVSQTPSNKVTEKGKYVELRCDPISGHTALYWYRQSLGQGPEFLIYFQGTGAADDSGLPNDRFFAVRPEGSVSTLKIQRTERGDSAVYLCASSTGATAEQFFGPGTRLTVL.

This clonotype has ten or more counts. CDR3 sequence reads: CASGRGTQVEETQYF. CDR3 nucleotide sequence: TGTGCCAGCGGCCGCGGCACCCAAGTGGAAGAGACCCAGTACTTC. This chain joins TRBV9 and TRBJ2-5; D is unresolved. With 7 bases removed from V and 3 bases from J, the gap between germline ends came to 19 bases. The CDR3 consists of 15 residues. Germline V lookup: CDR1 SGDLS, CDR2 YYNGEE.

This clonotype was detected ten times or more. This rearrangement joins TRBV7-9 to TRBJ2-1; 7 bases match TRBD1. The ends lost 3 bases at V and 10 bases at J; junction bases unmatched: 9. CDR3 length: 14 residues. Germline assignment: CDR1 SEHNR and CDR2 FQNEAQ (reference sequence). In DNA, the CDR3 is TGTGCCAGCAGCTTTCAAAACAGGGGATGGGAGCAGTTCTTC. Translated: CASSFQNRGWEQFF.

This clonotype came up many times. The chain links TRBV7-2 to TRBJ2-1; no definite D call. Germline V lookup: CDR1 SGHTA, CDR2 FQGNSA. The CDR3 is 15 amino acids. Trimming stripped 8 bases from V and 0 bases from J, with 14 bases between. This CDR3 reads CASSRVASSYNEQFF. CDR3 in DNA: TGTGCCAGCTCCCGGGTCGCAAGCTCCTACAATGAGCAGTTCTTC.

This clonotype came up many times. The chain employs TRBV29-1 and TRBJ1-4, with D possibly being TRBD1 (6 bases). Germline V gene lookup returns CDR1 SQVTM and CDR2 ANQGSEA. V lost 4 bases and J lost 8, with 11 bases in between. There are 12 residues in the CDR3. CDR3 sequence reads: CSVAGGGEKLFF. The DNA for the CDR3 is TGCAGCGTTGCTGGGGGCGGCGAAAAACTGTTTTTT.

The table lists this clonotype with many counts. The chain couples TRBV7-9 to TRBJ1-2; D gene ambiguous. Looked up from germline, CDR1 is SEHNR and CDR2 is FQNEAQ (reference sequence). Trimming left V 0 bases short and J 2 bases short, with 7 bases between. CDR3 length equals 14 residues. This chain's CDR3 is CASSLAGRNYGYTF. DNA of the CDR3: TGTGCCAGCAGCTTAGCGGGCCGAAACTATGGCTACACCTTC.

This clonotype was recorded at least ten times. The V gene is TRBV28, the J gene TRBJ2-7, with 10 bases lining up with TRBD1. With V trimmed by 7 bases and J by 3 bases, 6 bases remained unmatched. This CDR3 region has 14 residues. Per the germline V gene, CDR1 is MDHEN and CDR2 is SYDVKM. The CDR3 DNA follows: TGTGCCAGCAACTCGGGACAGGGGTTCTACGAGCAGTACTTC. This sequence encodes CASNSGQGFYEQYF.

This clonotype was counted at least ten times. This chain links TRBV5-5 with TRBJ1-1; D is perhaps TRBD1 (5 bases). CDR3 length: 17 amino acids. The germline V gene encodes CDR1 SGHKS and CDR2 YYEKEE (reference sequence). V lost 0 bases and J 1 base, leaving 16 bases between the germline ends. CDR3 nucleotides: TGTGCCAGCAGCTTGGAGATCTTTTTGGGGCGGAACACTGAAGCTTTCTTT. Protein sequence: CASSLEIFLGRNTEAFF.

The chain joins TRBV27 to TRBJ2-7; D could derive from TRBD1 or TRBD2 (7 bases each). The CDR3 has 21 residues. Trimming took 5 bases from V and 1 from J, leaving 33 bases between them. Germline values: CDR1 MNHEY, CDR2 SMNVEV (reference sequence). The CDR3: CASSRQDGVAWGEGASYEQYF. The CDR3 DNA reads as TGTGCCAGCAGTAGACAGGACGGAGTAGCATGGGGGGAGGGGGCATCCTACGAGCAGTACTTC.

The J gene is TRBJ2-2, the V gene TRBV7-3, with D hard to call. The germline CDR1 and CDR2 sequences are SGHTA and FQGTGA. The CDR3 totals 17 residues. With 5 bases removed from V and 0 bases from J, the gap between germline ends came to 16 bases. The CDR3 sequence is CASSVDPLETNTGELFF. In nucleotides, the CDR3 is TGTGCCAGCAGCGTAGACCCCCTCGAGACGAACACCGGGGAGCTGTTTTTT.